This T cell receptor (beta chain) was recorded in a study of control samples from healthy donors and cancer patients. Using immunoSEQ multiplex PCR, the repertoire was profiled, and TCRdb retains in-frame clones only, with some absent. The repertoire holds approximately 110,000 clones, with 83% as singletons. The CDR3 runs 14 residues. CDR1 and CDR2 (germline): SGHKS, YYEKEE (reference sequence). V was cut by 5 bases and J by 2 bases, with 13 bases left in between. This chain connects TRBV5-5 to TRBJ1-2; D gene unclear. The TCR sequence derives from a woman in her forties or fifties in good health. The sequencing input was blood. In DNA, the CDR3 is TGTGCCAGCAGACTTTTAATAGGGAACTATGGCTACACCTTC. Amino acids: CASRLLIGNYGYTF.